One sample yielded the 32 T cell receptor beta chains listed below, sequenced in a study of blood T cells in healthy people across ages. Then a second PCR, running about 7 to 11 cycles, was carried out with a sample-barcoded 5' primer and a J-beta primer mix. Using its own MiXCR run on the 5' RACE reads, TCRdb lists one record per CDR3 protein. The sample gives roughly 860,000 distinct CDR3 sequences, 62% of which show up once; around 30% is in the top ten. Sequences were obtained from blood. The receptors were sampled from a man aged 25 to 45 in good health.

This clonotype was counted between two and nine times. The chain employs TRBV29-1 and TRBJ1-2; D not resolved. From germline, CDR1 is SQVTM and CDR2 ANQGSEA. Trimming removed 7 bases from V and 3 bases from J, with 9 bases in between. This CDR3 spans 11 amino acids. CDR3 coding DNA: TGCAGCGCTTCAGGCTACTATGGCTACACCTTC. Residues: CSASGYYGYTF.

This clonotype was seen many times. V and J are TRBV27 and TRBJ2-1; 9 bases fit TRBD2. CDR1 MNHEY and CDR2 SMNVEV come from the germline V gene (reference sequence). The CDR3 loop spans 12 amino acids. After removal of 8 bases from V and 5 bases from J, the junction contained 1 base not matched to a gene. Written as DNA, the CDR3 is TGTGCCAGCGGGACTAGCCACAATGAGCAGTTCTTC. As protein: CASGTSHNEQFF.

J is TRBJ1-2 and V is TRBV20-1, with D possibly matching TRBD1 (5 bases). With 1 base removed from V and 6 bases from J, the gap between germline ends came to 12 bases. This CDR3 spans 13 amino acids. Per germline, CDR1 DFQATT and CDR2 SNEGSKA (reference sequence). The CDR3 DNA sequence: TGCAGTGCTAGAGGGGGGACCAGGGATGGCTACACCTTC. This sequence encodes CSARGGTRDGYTF.

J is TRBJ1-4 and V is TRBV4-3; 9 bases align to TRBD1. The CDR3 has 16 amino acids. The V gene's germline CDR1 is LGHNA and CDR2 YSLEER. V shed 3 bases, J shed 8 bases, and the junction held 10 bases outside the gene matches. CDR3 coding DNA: TGCGCCAGCAGCCAGCACCGGGACAGGGAGAAAGAAAAACTGTTTTTT. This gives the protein CASSQHRDREKEKLFF.

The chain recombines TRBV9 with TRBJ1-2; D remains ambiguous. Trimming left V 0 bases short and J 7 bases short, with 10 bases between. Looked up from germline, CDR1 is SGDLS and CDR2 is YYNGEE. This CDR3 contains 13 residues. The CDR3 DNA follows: TGTGCCAGCAGCGTAGCGTCAGGAATTGGCTACACCTTC. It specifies CASSVASGIGYTF. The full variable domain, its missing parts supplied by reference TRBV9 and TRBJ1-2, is DSGVTQTPKHLITATGQRVTLRCSPRSGDLSVYWYQQSLDQGLQFLIQYYNGEERAKGNILERFSAQQFPDLHSELNLSSLELGDSALYFCASSVASGIGYTFGSGTRLTVV.

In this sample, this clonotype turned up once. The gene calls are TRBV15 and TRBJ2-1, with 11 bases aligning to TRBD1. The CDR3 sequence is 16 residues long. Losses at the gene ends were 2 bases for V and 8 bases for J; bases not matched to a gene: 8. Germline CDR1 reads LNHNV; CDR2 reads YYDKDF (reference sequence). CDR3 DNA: TGTGCCACCAGCAGACGCCCGGGACAGGGGGTGCATGAGCAGTTCTTC. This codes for CATSRRPGQGVHEQFF. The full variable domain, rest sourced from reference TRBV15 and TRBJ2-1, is DAMVIQNPRYQVTQFGKPVTLSCSQTLNHNVMYWYQQKSSQAPKLLFHYYDKDFNNEADTPDNFQSRRPNTSFCFLDIRSPGLGDTAMYLCATSRRPGQGVHEQFFGPGTRLTVL.

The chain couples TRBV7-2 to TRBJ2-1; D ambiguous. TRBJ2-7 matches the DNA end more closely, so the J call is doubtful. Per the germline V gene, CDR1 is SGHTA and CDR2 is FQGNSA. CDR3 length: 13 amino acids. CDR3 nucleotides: TGTGCCAGCAGCTTAGGGGTAACGGGCGAGCAGTACTTC. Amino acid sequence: CASSLGVTGEQYF.

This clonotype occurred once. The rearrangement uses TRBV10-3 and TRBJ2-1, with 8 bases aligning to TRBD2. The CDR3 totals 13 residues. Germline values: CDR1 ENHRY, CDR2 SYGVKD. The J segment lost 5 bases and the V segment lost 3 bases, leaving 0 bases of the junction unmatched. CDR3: CAISELADNEQFF. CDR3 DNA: TGTGCCATCAGTGAACTAGCGGACAATGAGCAGTTCTTC.

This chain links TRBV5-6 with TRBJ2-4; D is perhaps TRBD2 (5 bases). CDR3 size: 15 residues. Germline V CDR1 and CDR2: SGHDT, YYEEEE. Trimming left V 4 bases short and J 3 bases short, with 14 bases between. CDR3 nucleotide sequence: TGTGCCAGCAGCCCGCCGGGAACCAACAAAAACATTCAGTACTTC. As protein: CASSPPGTNKNIQYF. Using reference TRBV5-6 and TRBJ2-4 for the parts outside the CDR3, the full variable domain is DAGVTQSPTHLIKTRGQQVTLRCSPKSGHDTVSWYQQALGQGPQFIFQYYEEEERQRGNFPDRFSGHQFPNYSSELNVNALLLGDSALYLCASSPPGTNKNIQYFGAGTRLSVL.

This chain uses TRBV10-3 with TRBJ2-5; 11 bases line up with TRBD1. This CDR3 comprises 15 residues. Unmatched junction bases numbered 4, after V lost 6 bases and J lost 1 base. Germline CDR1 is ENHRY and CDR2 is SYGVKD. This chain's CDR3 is CAISRDRGTQETQYF. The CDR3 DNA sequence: TGTGCCATCAGCCGGGACAGGGGGACCCAAGAGACCCAGTACTTC.

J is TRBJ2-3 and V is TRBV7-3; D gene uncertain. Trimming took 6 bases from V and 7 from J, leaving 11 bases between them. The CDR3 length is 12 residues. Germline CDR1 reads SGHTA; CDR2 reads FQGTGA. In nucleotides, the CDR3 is TGTGCCAGCAGATCGACCGGAAATACGCAGTATTTT. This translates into CASRSTGNTQYF.

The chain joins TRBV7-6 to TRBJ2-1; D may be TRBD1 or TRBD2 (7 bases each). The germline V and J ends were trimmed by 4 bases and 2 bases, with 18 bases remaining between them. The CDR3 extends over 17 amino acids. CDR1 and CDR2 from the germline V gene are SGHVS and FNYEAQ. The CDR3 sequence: CASSSSGAGGAYNEQFF. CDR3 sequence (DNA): TGTGCCAGCAGCTCCAGCGGGGCAGGGGGTGCCTACAATGAGCAGTTCTTC. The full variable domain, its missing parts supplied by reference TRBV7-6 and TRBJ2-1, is GAGVSQSPRYKVTKRGQDVALRCDPISGHVSLYWYRQALGQGPEFLTYFNYEAQQDKSGLPNDRFSAERPEGSISTLTIQRTEQRDSAMYRCASSSSGAGGAYNEQFFGPGTRLTVL.

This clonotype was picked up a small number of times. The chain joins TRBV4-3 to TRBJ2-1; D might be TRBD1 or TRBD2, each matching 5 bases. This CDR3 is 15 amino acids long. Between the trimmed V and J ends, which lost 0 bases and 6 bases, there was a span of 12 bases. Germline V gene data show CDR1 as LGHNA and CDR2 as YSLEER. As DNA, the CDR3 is TGCGCCAGCAGCCAAGACAGAGGGGTTTCCAATGAGCAGTTCTTC. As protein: CASSQDRGVSNEQFF.

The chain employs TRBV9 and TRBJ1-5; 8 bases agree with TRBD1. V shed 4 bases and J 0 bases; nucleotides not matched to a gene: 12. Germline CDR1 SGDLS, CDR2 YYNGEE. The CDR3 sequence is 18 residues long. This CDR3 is CASSPGQGGGYSNQPQHF. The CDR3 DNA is TGTGCCAGCAGCCCCGGACAGGGAGGAGGTTATAGCAATCAGCCCCAGCATTTT.

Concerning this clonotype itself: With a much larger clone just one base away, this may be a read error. CDR3 amino acids: CSAIDTGNGNQPQHF. The CDR3 DNA reads TGCAGTGCTATAGACACCGGGAATGGCAATCAGCCCCAGCATTTT. The chain combines TRBV20-1 with TRBJ1-5, with D unresolved. The CDR3 is 15 amino acids. CDR1 and CDR2 (germline): DFQATT, SNEGSKA (reference sequence). With 4 bases removed from V and 2 bases from J, the gap between germline ends came to 15 bases.

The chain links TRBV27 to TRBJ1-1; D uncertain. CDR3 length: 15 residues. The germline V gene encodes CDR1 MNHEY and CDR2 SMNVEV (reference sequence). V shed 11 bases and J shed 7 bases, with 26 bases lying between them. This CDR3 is CAPPERESRFSEAFF. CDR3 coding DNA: TGTGCCCCTCCGGAGCGGGAATCAAGGTTTAGTGAAGCTTTCTTT.

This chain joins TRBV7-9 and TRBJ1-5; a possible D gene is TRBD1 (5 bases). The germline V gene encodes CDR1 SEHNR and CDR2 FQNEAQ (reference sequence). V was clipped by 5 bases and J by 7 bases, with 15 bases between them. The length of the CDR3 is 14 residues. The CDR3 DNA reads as TGTGCCAGCAGCCGAAGGGGAGAGAACCAGCCCCAGCATTTT. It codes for CASSRRGENQPQHF.

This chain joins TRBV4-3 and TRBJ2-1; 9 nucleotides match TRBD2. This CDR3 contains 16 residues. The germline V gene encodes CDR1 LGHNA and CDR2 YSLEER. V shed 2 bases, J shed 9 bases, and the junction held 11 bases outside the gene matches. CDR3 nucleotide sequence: TGCGCCAGCAGCCAAAGGGCGGGGGGGCACTTTAGTGAGCAGTTCTTC. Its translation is CASSQRAGGHFSEQFF.

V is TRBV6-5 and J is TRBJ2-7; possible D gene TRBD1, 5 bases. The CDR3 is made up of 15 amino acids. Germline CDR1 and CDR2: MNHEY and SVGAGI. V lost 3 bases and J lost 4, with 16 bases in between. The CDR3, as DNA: TGTGCCAGCAGTTATACCCCAGGGCGTACTTACGAGCAGTACTTC. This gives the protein CASSYTPGRTYEQYF.

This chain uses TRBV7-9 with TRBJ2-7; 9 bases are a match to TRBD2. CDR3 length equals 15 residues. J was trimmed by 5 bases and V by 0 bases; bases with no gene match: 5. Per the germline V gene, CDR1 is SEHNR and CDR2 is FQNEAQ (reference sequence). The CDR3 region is CASSLALGGRDEQYF. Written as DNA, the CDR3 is TGTGCCAGCAGCTTAGCGCTCGGCGGGAGGGACGAGCAGTACTTC. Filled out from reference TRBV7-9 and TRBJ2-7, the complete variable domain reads DTGVSQNPRHKITKRGQNVTFRCDPISEHNRLYWYRQTLGQGPEFLTYFQNEAQLEKSRLLSDRFSAERPKGSFSTLEIQRTEQGDSAMYLCASSLALGGRDEQYFGPGTRLTVT.

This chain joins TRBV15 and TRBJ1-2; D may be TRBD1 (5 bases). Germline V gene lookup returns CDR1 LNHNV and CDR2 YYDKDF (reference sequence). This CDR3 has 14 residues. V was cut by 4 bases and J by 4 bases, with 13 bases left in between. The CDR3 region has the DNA TGTGCCACCAGCACCGCGGGGCGCGCCTATGGCTACACCTTC. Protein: CATSTAGRAYGYTF.

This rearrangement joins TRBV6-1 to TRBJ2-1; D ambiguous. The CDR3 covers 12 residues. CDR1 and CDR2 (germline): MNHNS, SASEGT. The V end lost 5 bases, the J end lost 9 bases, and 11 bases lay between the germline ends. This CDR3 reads CASSRVWGEQFF. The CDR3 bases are TGTGCCAGCAGTCGTGTCTGGGGTGAGCAGTTCTTC.

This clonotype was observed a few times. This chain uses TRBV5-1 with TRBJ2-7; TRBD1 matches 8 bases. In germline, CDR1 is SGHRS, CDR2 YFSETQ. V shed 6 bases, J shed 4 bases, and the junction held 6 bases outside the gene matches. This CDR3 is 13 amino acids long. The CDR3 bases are TGCGCCAGCAACGAGGACAGGGATTACGAGCAGTACTTC. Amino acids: CASNEDRDYEQYF.

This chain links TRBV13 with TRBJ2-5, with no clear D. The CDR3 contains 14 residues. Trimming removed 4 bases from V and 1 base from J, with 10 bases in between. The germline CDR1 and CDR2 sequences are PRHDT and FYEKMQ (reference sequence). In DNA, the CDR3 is TGTGCCAGCAGCTCCCCCGACACCCAAGAGACCCAGTACTTC. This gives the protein CASSSPDTQETQYF.

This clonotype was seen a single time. In DNA form, the CDR3 reads TGCAGTGCTACAACCGGGACTACCAACTACGAGCAGTACTTC. This codes for CSATTGTTNYEQYF. This chain connects TRBV20-1 to TRBJ2-7, with 7 bases fitting TRBD2. Germline V gene sequence: CDR1 DFQATT, CDR2 SNEGSKA (reference sequence). V gave up 4 bases and J gave up 3 bases; unmatched junction bases: 9. CDR3 length: 14 amino acids.

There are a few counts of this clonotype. CDR3 nucleotide sequence: TGTGCCAGCAGCCCGTTTAATGCATTTTACAATGAGCAGTTCTTC. As protein: CASSPFNAFYNEQFF. The V gene is TRBV7-9, the J gene TRBJ2-1, with D uncertain. This CDR3 region has 15 residues. V was trimmed by 5 bases and J by 4 bases, leaving 15 bases between them. The V gene's germline CDR1 is SEHNR and CDR2 FQNEAQ (reference sequence). Complete variable domain (other parts from reference TRBV7-9 and TRBJ2-1): DTGVSQNPRHKITKRGQNVTFRCDPISEHNRLYWYRQTLGQGPEFLTYFQNEAQLEKSRLLSDRFSAERPKGSFSTLEIQRTEQGDSAMYLCASSPFNAFYNEQFFGPGTRLTVL.

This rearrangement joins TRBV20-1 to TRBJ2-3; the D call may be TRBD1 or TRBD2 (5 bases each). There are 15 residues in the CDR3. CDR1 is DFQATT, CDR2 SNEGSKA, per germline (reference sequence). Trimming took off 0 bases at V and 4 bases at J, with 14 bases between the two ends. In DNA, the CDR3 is TGCAGTGCTAGAGATGACGGGACGGAGTCAGATACGCAGTATTTT. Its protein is CSARDDGTESDTQYF.

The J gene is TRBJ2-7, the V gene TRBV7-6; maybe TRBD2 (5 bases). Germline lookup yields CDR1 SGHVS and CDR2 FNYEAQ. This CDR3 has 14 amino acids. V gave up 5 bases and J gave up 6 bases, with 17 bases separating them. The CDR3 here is CASSPGSPEGEQYF. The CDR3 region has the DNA TGTGCCAGCAGCCCGGGGTCCCCGGAAGGCGAGCAGTACTTC.

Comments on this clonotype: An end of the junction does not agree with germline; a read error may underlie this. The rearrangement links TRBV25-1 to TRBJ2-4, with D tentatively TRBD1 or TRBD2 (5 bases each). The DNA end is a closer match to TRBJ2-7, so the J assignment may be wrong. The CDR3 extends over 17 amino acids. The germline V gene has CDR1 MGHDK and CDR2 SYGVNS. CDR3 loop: CASSETGGFLTRGEQYF. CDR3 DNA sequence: TGTGCCAGTAGTGAAACAGGCGGGTTCTTAACTCGGGGCGAGCAGTACTTC.

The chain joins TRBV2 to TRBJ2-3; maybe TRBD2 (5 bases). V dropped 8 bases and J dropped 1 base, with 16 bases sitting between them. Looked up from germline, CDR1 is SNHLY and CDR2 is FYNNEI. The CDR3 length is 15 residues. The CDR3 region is CASWRTGMGTDTQYF. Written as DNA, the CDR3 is TGTGCCAGCTGGAGGACCGGAATGGGCACAGATACGCAGTATTTT. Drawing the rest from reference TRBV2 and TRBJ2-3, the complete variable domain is EPEVTQTPSHQVTQMGQEVILRCVPISNHLYFYWYRQILGQKVEFLVSFYNNEISEKSEIFDDQFSVERPDGSNFTLKIRSTKLEDSAMYFCASWRTGMGTDTQYFGPGTRLTVL.

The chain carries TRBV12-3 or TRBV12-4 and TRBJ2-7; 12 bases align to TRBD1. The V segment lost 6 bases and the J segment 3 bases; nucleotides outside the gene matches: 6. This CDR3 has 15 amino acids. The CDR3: CASSRGTGGFYEQYF. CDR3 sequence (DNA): TGTGCCAGCAGCCGCGGGACAGGGGGCTTCTACGAGCAGTACTTC.

In DNA form, the CDR3 reads TGTGCCACCAGCAGAGAGATAGGGCTGAGGGGGGGCTACACCTTC. Translation gives CATSREIGLRGGYTF. The genes are TRBV15 and TRBJ1-2; D is perhaps TRBD1 (6 bases). The CDR3 sequence is 15 residues long. V was trimmed by 0 bases and J by 8 bases, leaving 16 bases between them. CDR1 LNHNV and CDR2 YYDKDF come from the germline V gene (reference sequence).